This T cell receptor (beta chain) was retrieved from a study of shared clonotypes between healthy human individuals. This clone has just one count. There are 16 residues in the CDR3. The V end lost 4 bases, the J end lost 4 bases, and 16 bases lay between the germline ends. CDR1 is MDHEN, CDR2 SYDVKM, per germline. The table came from immunoSEQ multiplex PCR; TCRdb's copy has only in-frame clones and leaves some out. Among roughly 2.5 million clones listed, over 85% were seen once. The sequencing input was naive CD4+ T cells sorted from blood. This sample's subset: CD45RA+ positively selected. This TCR came from a man younger than 30 in good health. The chain employs TRBV28 and TRBJ1-4; no definite D call. For the CDR3, the DNA is TGTGCCAGCAGTTCGGGTGGAGCAGAGAATAATGAAAAACTGTTTTTT. Its protein product is CASSSGGAENNEKLFF.